This T cell receptor beta chain is drawn from a study of graft-versus-host responses after intestinal transplantation. In the study overall: Among the recipients, transplants were multivisceral, liver-intestinal, or isolated intestinal.

Study-wide results and limits: Researchers found peak circulating GvH clone levels linked to early post-transplant HvG declines.

Of note for this clone: The antigen remains undetermined.

Germline V lookup: CDR1 MDHEN, CDR2 SYDVKM. The CDR3 sequence is 14 residues long. Trimming removed 3 bases from V and 3 bases from J; junction bases left unmatched: 5. The protocol was immunoSEQ multiplex PCR, while the TCRdb copy is restricted to in-frame clones and leaves out a portion. Of more than 55,000 clones in the sample, 70% to 90% were seen once. The V and J genes are TRBV28 and TRBJ2-7; 7 positions match TRBD1. This TCR was sampled from a human patient who received an intestinal transplant, so some T cells may come from the graft donor. The sequencing used PBMCs, collected 26 days after transplant. The CDR3 nucleotides read TGTGCCAGCAGTTTGGGGCAGGGGGTCTACGAGCAGTACTTC. Its protein is CASSLGQGVYEQYF.